Listed below are T cell receptor beta chains from one sample, sequenced in a study of blood T cells in healthy people across ages. TCRdb recomputed calls from the 5' RACE reads with MiXCR, one row per CDR3 protein. The sample has about 680,000 distinct CDR3 sequences, around 49% seen once; the top ten hold approximately 32%. The specimen sequenced was blood. Receptors originate from a woman aged 60-70 years in good health. Both conserved end residues are part of each CDR3. D genes are given only for firm matches. Size values are once, few and many counts, or a class for expanded clones, and some rows have none.

D: TRBD1; V: TRBV13; J: TRBJ2-7; size: NA; DNA: TGTGCCAGCAGCATGGACCTCAGGGACAGCTCCTACGAGCAGTACTTC; CDR3: CASSMDLRDSSYEQYF
D: TRBD2; V: TRBV6-6; J: TRBJ2-1; size: NA; DNA: TGTGCCAGCAGTTACGGGCCCCCTAGCGGGAGGCTCGGTGAGCAGTTCTTC; CDR3: CASSYGPPSGRLGEQFF
D: TRBD1; V: TRBV6-2/TRBV6-3; J: TRBJ2-6; size: once; DNA: TGTGCCAGCAGATCAGGGGGCGGTGGGGCCAACGTCCTGACTTTC; CDR3: CASRSGGGGANVLTF
D: TRBD1; V: TRBV6-5; J: TRBJ2-1; size: NA; DNA: TGTGCCAGCAGTTACTCTGTGACAGGGGGTCGGAATGAGCAGTTCTTC; CDR3: CASSYSVTGGRNEQFF
D: TRBD2; V: TRBV5-1; J: TRBJ2-7; size: few; DNA: TGCGCCAGCGGACTAGCGGAAGGTGGCGAGCAGTACTTC; CDR3: CASGLAEGGEQYF
D: NA; V: TRBV7-7; J: TRBJ2-3; size: NA; DNA: TGTGCTAGCAGCTTAGACGGGCGTACGCAGTATTTT; CDR3: CASSLDGRTQYF
D: NA; V: TRBV12-3/TRBV12-4; J: TRBJ1-1; size: few; DNA: TGTGCCAGCAGTTTAGCGCAGGGCAGAAAAGCTTTCTTT; CDR3: CASSLAQGRKAFF
D: TRBD2; V: TRBV5-1; J: TRBJ2-3; size: few; DNA: TGCGCCAGCAGCTTGTCGGCCCCCAGCGGGAGAGACACAGATACGCAGTATTTT; CDR3: CASSLSAPSGRDTDTQYF
D: NA; V: TRBV9; J: TRBJ1-3; size: NA; DNA: TGTGCCAGCAGCGTAGGCGGATCCGAAAACACCATATATTTT; CDR3: CASSVGGSENTIYF
D: TRBD2; V: TRBV29-1; J: TRBJ2-7; size: NA; DNA: TGCAGCGTGAAACTAGCCGGGGAGGGGGAGCAGTACTTC; CDR3: CSVKLAGEGEQYF
D: TRBD1; V: TRBV10-3; J: TRBJ2-7; size: NA; DNA: TGTGCCATCAGACCGGGACAGGGGTACGAGCAGTACTTC; CDR3: CAIRPGQGYEQYF
D: NA; V: TRBV3-1; J: TRBJ2-7; size: few; DNA: TGTGCCAGCAGCCCCCCGGCCGTTATCTCCTACGAGCAGTACTTC; CDR3: CASSPPAVISYEQYF
D: NA; V: TRBV20-1; J: TRBJ2-5; size: NA; DNA: TGCAGTGCTAGAGTACACGGTGAAGAGACCCAGTACTTC; CDR3: CSARVHGEETQYF
D: NA; V: TRBV4-3; J: TRBJ2-1; size: NA; DNA: TGCGCCAGCAGCCAAGTCTGGCCGCGATTGGAGCAGTTCTTC; CDR3: CASSQVWPRLEQFF
D: NA; V: TRBV7-9; J: TRBJ2-7; size: NA; DNA: TGTGCCAGCGTGGGGGACAACCACTACGAGCAGTACTTC; CDR3: CASVGDNHYEQYF
D: TRBD1; V: TRBV20-1; J: TRBJ2-5; size: NA; DNA: TGCAGTGCTGGAACAGGGGCACAGACCCAGTACTTC; CDR3: CSAGTGAQTQYF